The entry below gives a single T cell receptor (beta chain) sequence along with its context. Its specificity is unknown. Its ends do not fully match the called genes, so a read error is possible. Clones were sequenced by immunoSEQ multiplex PCR, and TCRdb holds only the in-frame ones, with some missing. Of around 30,000 clones in the sample, 80% to 95% were seen once. This entry is derived from a study of OX40 agonist ivuxolimab in advanced cancers. Overall study results and limits: The antigens recognized by the expanded peripheral T cells, that is their antigen specificity, were not determined. Within 6 weeks, CD4+ and CD8+ blood T cells expanded clonally at 0.1 to 3.0 mg/kg. Averaging showed that CD8+ T cells had more expanded clones than CD4+ did.

The receptor's source is an adult with an advanced solid tumor such as melanoma, head and neck, liver or kidney cancer. The sequenced sample was CD4+ or CD8+ T cells sorted from blood, obtained in a trial of the OX40 agonist ivuxolimab.

DNA for the CDR3: TGTGCCAGCAGGTTGGCCCGGGATTTTCACTATGGTTACACCTTC. Its translation is CASRLARDFHYGYTF. The chain combines TRBV6-1 with TRBJ1-2, with unresolved D. Germline V gives CDR1 MNHNS, CDR2 SASEGT. This CDR3 comprises 15 residues.